The 27 T cell receptor beta chains in this list originate from one sample, sequenced in a study of T cells in Graves' hyperthyroidism and ophthalmopathy. The TCR beta CDR3 regions underwent amplification using RNA transcripts as the source. The HTBI primer set drove a first-round RT-PCR of the TCR CDR3. Each CDR3 protein gets one entry after TCRdb re-called the multiplex PCR reads with MiXCR. This sample has approximately 610,000 distinct CDR3 sequences, with roughly 15% found just once. Sequencing was done on a sample of blood. The receptors were sampled from a woman between 40 and 50 years old with Graves' ophthalmopathy.

This clonotype was observed at least ten times. The chain couples TRBV27 to TRBJ2-7; 7 bases align to TRBD1. This CDR3 is built from 13 residues. The trim removed 7 bases at V and 3 bases at J, leaving 6 bases unmatched. CDR1 is MNHEY and CDR2 is SMNVEV in the germline V gene (reference sequence). CDR3 region: CASKGQQNYEQYF. As DNA, the CDR3 is TGTGCCAGCAAGGGACAGCAGAACTACGAGCAGTACTTC.

A remark on this clonotype: This may stem from a read error, because a much larger clone lies one nucleotide away. The V and J genes are TRBV7-9 and TRBJ2-2, with D uncertain. Germline CDR1 SEHNR, CDR2 FQNEAQ (reference sequence). The CDR3 consists of 14 residues. CDR3 loop: CASGLRLDTGELFF. In DNA, the CDR3 is TGTGCCAGCGGCTTACGGCTAGACACCGGGGAGCTGTTTTTT.

The CDR3 DNA reads as TGTGCCAGCAGTGGAGGGACGGTAACCTACGAGCAGTACTTC. It is translated as CASSGGTVTYEQYF. The rearrangement uses TRBV28 and TRBJ2-7; a possible D gene is TRBD2 (6 bases). Germline lookup yields CDR1 MDHEN and CDR2 SYDVKM. V was clipped by 5 bases and J by 2 bases, with 13 bases between them. This CDR3 comprises 14 residues.

This clonotype was picked up one time. This sequence joins TRBV20-1 and TRBJ2-7; TRBD1 is a possible D gene (6 bases). The CDR3 extends over 14 amino acids. Trimming took off 5 bases at V and 7 bases at J, with 21 bases between the two ends. Germline loops: CDR1 DFQATT, CDR2 SNEGSKA (reference sequence). CDR3 in amino acids: CSASYRAAYLEQYF. CDR3 nucleotide sequence: TGCAGTGCTTCATACAGGGCCGCCTACTTGGAGCAGTACTTC.

This clonotype was detected many times. The chain couples TRBV2 to TRBJ2-7; D gene uncertain. The CDR3 has 13 residues. From germline, CDR1 is SNHLY and CDR2 FYNNEI. Trimming stripped 6 bases from V and 2 bases from J, with 11 bases between. The CDR3 nucleotides read TGTGCCAGCAGCGTGGCGCACACCTACGAGCAGTACTTC. Amino acid sequence: CASSVAHTYEQYF.

This clonotype was seen a few times. This sequence joins TRBV20-1 and TRBJ1-2; TRBD1 matches 8 bases. The CDR3 contains 12 residues. J gave up 8 bases and V 4 bases, and 6 bases lay outside the gene matches. Germline CDR1 reads DFQATT; CDR2 reads SNEGSKA (reference sequence). As DNA, the CDR3 is TGCAGTGCTACTAAGACAGGGGACGGCTACACCTTC. Its translation is CSATKTGDGYTF.

The chain uses TRBV27 and TRBJ1-5; D ambiguous. There are 13 residues in the CDR3. Trimming shortened V by 8 bases and J by 7 bases, and 15 bases separated the two germline ends. Per germline, CDR1 MNHEY and CDR2 SMNVEV (reference sequence). CDR3 bases: TGTGCCAGCGCACCGGAGGTTAGACAGCCCCAGCATTTT. Protein product: CASAPEVRQPQHF.

This clonotype was seen more than once but under ten times. CDR3 DNA sequence: TGCAGTGCCACAAAAGAGCGGGGAAGCACAGATACGCAGTATTTT. Translation gives CSATKERGSTDTQYF. The rearrangement links TRBV20-1 to TRBJ2-3; 7 bases agree with TRBD2. This CDR3 comprises 15 residues. The J segment lost 0 bases and the V segment lost 6 bases, leaving 9 bases of the junction unmatched. CDR1 DFQATT and CDR2 SNEGSKA come from the germline V gene (reference sequence).

This clonotype was picked up many times. The CDR3 DNA follows: TGTGCCAGCAGCGAGCGGGACCCCGGGGAGCTGTTTTTT. Encoded protein: CASSERDPGELFF. The rearrangement uses TRBV28 and TRBJ2-2; 7 bases line up with TRBD2. This CDR3 spans 13 amino acids. V lost 6 bases and J lost 6; bases outside the gene matches: 4. CDR1 MDHEN and CDR2 SYDVKM come from the germline V gene.

This clonotype was detected only a few times. The J gene is TRBJ2-7, the V gene TRBV20-1; 7 positions match TRBD1. Losses at the gene ends were 2 bases for V and 0 bases for J; bases not matched to a gene: 4. This CDR3 has 14 residues. Per the germline V gene, CDR1 is DFQATT and CDR2 is SNEGSKA (reference sequence). The CDR3 reads CSARRDRNSYEQYF. The DNA of the CDR3 is TGCAGTGCTAGAAGGGACAGAAACTCCTACGAGCAGTACTTC.

Only one count was recorded for this clonotype. J is TRBJ1-2 and V is TRBV5-1, with D unclear. In germline, CDR1 is SGHRS, CDR2 YFSETQ. The CDR3 contains 15 residues. Trimming pared 1 base from V and 1 base from J, leaving 11 bases between. CDR3 bases: TGCGCCAGCAGCTTGAATGATCCTGGTAACTATGGCTACACCTTC. Residues: CASSLNDPGNYGYTF. The full variable domain, its missing parts supplied by reference TRBV5-1 and TRBJ1-2, is KAGVTQTPRYLIKTRGQQVTLSCSPISGHRSVSWYQQTPGQGLQFLFEYFSETQRNKGNFPGRFSGRQFSNSRSEMNVSTLELGDSALYLCASSLNDPGNYGYTFGSGTRLTVV.

This clonotype was counted many times. This chain joins TRBV6-2 or TRBV6-3 and TRBJ2-5; unclear D gene. Trimming took 4 bases from V and 5 from J, leaving 8 bases between them. Looked up from germline, CDR1 is MNHEY and CDR2 is SVGEGT. This CDR3 has 12 residues. CDR3 DNA: TGTGCCAGCAGTTCCCCCATGGAGACCCAGTACTTC. Translated, it gives CASSSPMETQYF.

This clonotype turned up a few times. The V call is TRBV11-2, the J call TRBJ1-1; possibly TRBD1 for D (6 bases). This CDR3 spans 15 amino acids. The V and J ends lost 2 bases and 4 bases respectively, with 14 bases between them. Germline V CDR1 and CDR2: SGHAT, FQNNGV. CDR3 residues: CASSLIAGTPTEAFF. The CDR3, as DNA: TGTGCCAGCAGCTTAATCGCCGGGACACCCACTGAAGCTTTCTTT.

This clonotype has only a few counts. V is TRBV4-1 and J is TRBJ2-7, with a tentative D call TRBD2 (6 bases). CDR1 is MGHRA, CDR2 YSYEKL, per germline. With 1 base removed from V and 1 base from J, the gap between germline ends came to 8 bases. CDR3 length: 14 amino acids. In DNA form, the CDR3 reads TGCGCCAGCAGCCAAGTTGGGGGGTCCTACGAGCAGTACTTC. Translation gives CASSQVGGSYEQYF.

This chain links TRBV5-1 with TRBJ1-1, with 10 nucleotides matching TRBD1. CDR3 length: 15 residues. J lost 7 bases, V lost 4 bases, and 10 bases had no gene match. Germline V lookup: CDR1 SGHRS, CDR2 YFSETQ. DNA for the CDR3: TGCGCCAGCAGCCTTGGGCGGGACAGGGGATATGAAGCTTTCTTT. This codes for CASSLGRDRGYEAFF.

The CDR3 region has the DNA TGTGCCAGCAGCTTTCGAACTATCGGAGAGACCCAGTACTTC. Protein product: CASSFRTIGETQYF. This chain connects TRBV7-8 to TRBJ2-5, with D unresolved. Trimming took 3 bases from V and 4 from J, leaving 12 bases between them. This CDR3 has 14 amino acids. Germline loops: CDR1 SGHVS, CDR2 FQNEAQ.

With respect to this clonotype: This may stem from a read error, because a much larger clone lies one nucleotide away. The CDR3 does not end in the conserved phenylalanine or tryptophan, so this is likely a read error. The chain uses TRBV12-3 or TRBV12-4 and TRBJ2-2; D is undetermined. Deletions cut 6 bases from V and 0 bases from J, with 11 bases between. The CDR3 is 15 amino acids. CDR3 loop: CASRTLGANTGELFL. For the CDR3, the DNA is TGTGCCAGCAGGACCTTAGGAGCGAACACCGGGGAGCTGTTTCTT.

In regard to this clonotype: The germline gene is not matched at one end of the junction; a read error may be the cause. V gene TRBV7-7 combines with J gene TRBJ2-2; D gene unclear. Germline CDR1 and CDR2: SSHAT and FNYEAQ (reference sequence). The CDR3 has 14 amino acids. The CDR3 spells CASSLSPDTGELFF. The CDR3 nucleotides read TGTGCTAGCAGCTTAAGTCCTGACACCGGGGAGCTGTTTTTT.

This clonotype has ten or more counts. The chain is built from TRBV29-1 and TRBJ1-1; perhaps TRBD1 as D (5 bases). The V end was cut by 4 bases, the J end by 2 bases, with 11 bases between. The CDR3 contains 13 residues. In germline, CDR1 is SQVTM, CDR2 ANQGSEA. CDR3 region: CSVAVGGNTEAFF. Here the CDR3 DNA reads TGCAGCGTTGCTGTCGGGGGTAACACTGAAGCTTTCTTT. Looking up the rest from reference TRBV29-1 and TRBJ1-1 gives the full variable domain: SAVISQKPSRDICQRGTSLTIQCQVDSQVTMMFWYRQQPGQSLTLIATANQGSEATYESGFVIDKFPISRPNLTFSTLTVSNMSPEDSSIYLCSVAVGGNTEAFFGQGTRLTVV.

This clonotype has at least ten counts. This chain joins TRBV19 and TRBJ1-5, with D unresolved. Per germline, CDR1 LNHDA and CDR2 SQIVND (reference sequence). V was pared by 6 bases and J by 6 bases, with 12 bases between. There are 13 residues in the CDR3. CDR3: CASSWTESQPQHF. CDR3 nucleotides: TGTGCCAGTAGCTGGACTGAAAGTCAGCCCCAGCATTTT.

This clonotype showed up many times. V and J are TRBV24-1 and TRBJ1-5, with D perhaps matching TRBD1 (6 bases). From germline, CDR1 is KGHDR and CDR2 SFDVKD. This CDR3 has 16 residues. Trimming shortened V by 9 bases and J by 6 bases, and 23 bases separated the two germline ends. The CDR3 region has the DNA TGTGCCACCCTCCCGAGCGCGGGGGGCTGGAGTCAGCCCCAGCATTTT. It is translated as CATLPSAGGWSQPQHF.

This sequence joins TRBV12-3 or TRBV12-4 and TRBJ1-5; D is undetermined. CDR3 length equals 16 residues. V lost 4 bases and J lost 1, with 14 bases in between. The CDR3 here is CASSSPRSPSNQPQHF. As DNA, the CDR3 is TGTGCCAGCAGTTCCCCTCGGTCCCCAAGCAATCAGCCCCAGCATTTT.

The sample holds many counts of this clonotype. The chain uses TRBV5-1 and TRBJ2-7; D is possibly TRBD1 (5 bases). V lost 4 bases and J 2 bases, leaving 10 bases between the germline ends. The germline CDR1 and CDR2 sequences are SGHRS and YFSETQ. CDR3 size: 13 residues. CDR3 coding DNA: TGCGCCAGCAGCCCAGGGATTACCTACGAGCAGTACTTC. Translation: CASSPGITYEQYF.

The chain is built from TRBV4-2 and TRBJ2-5; TRBD2 matches at 11 bases. The CDR3 is made up of 16 amino acids. The V gene end was trimmed by 4 bases and the J gene end by 0 bases; junction bases not matched to a gene: 4. Germline CDR1 is LGHNA and CDR2 is YNFKEQ. In DNA, the CDR3 is TGTGCCAGCAGCCTAATAGCGGGAGGGTACCAAGAGACCCAGTACTTC. Encoded protein: CASSLIAGGYQETQYF.

The V gene is TRBV18, the J gene TRBJ2-7; 10 bases fit TRBD1. From germline, CDR1 is KGHSH and CDR2 LQKENI. The CDR3 runs 13 residues. The J segment lost 5 bases and the V segment lost 5 bases, leaving 3 bases of the junction unmatched. The CDR3 bases are TGTGCCAGCTCAAAGACAGGGGGCCACGAGCAGTACTTC. This gives the protein CASSKTGGHEQYF.

This chain uses TRBV20-1 with TRBJ1-1, with D unclear. The germline V gene has CDR1 DFQATT and CDR2 SNEGSKA (reference sequence). V shed 0 bases and J shed 4 bases, with 15 bases lying between them. The CDR3 sequence is 15 residues long. CDR3 sequence: CSARDHSGFATEAFF. CDR3 nucleotide sequence: TGCAGTGCTAGAGATCATAGCGGATTTGCCACTGAAGCTTTCTTT.

This clonotype was seen many times. The chain couples TRBV30 to TRBJ2-5; 14 nucleotides align to TRBD2. The V gene end was trimmed by 6 bases and the J gene end by 3 bases; junction bases not matched to a gene: 9. This CDR3 is built from 16 residues. Germline V gene lookup returns CDR1 GTSNPN and CDR2 SVGIG (reference sequence). The CDR3 reads CACDPGTSGSEETQYF. The CDR3 coding sequence is TGTGCCTGCGACCCCGGGACTAGCGGGAGTGAAGAGACCCAGTACTTC.